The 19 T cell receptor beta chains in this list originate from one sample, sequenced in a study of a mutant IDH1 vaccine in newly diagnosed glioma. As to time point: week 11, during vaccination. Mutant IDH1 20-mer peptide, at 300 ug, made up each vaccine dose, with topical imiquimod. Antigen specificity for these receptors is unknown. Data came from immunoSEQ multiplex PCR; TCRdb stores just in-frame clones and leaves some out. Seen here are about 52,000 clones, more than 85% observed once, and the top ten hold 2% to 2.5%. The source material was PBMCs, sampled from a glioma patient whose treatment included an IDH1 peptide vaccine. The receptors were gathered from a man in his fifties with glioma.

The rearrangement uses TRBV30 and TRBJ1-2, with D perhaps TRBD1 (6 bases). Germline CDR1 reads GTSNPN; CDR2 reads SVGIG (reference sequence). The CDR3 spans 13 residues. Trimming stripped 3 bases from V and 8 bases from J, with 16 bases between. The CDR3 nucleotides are TGTGCCTGGAGCGAAACAGGGCGTTCAGGCTACACCTTC. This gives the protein CAWSETGRSGYTF.

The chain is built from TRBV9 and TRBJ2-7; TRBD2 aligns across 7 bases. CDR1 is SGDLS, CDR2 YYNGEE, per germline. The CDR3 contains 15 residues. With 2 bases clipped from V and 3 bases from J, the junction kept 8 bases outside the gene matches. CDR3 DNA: TGTGCCAGCAGCGTCCGGGACTACCCCTTCTACGAGCAGTACTTC. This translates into CASSVRDYPFYEQYF.

The CDR3 DNA follows: TGTGCCAGCAGACCGACAGGGGCGTCCACTGAAGCTTTCTTT. It specifies CASRPTGASTEAFF. The chain uses TRBV6-6 and TRBJ1-1, with 8 bases matching TRBD1. Germline V gives CDR1 MNHNY, CDR2 SVGAGI (reference sequence). The trim removed 6 bases at V and 4 bases at J, leaving 7 bases unmatched. This CDR3 is 14 amino acids long.

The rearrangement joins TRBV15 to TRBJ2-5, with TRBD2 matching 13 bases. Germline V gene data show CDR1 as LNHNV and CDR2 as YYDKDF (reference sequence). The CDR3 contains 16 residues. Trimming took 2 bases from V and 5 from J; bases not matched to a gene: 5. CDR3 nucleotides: TGTGCCACCAGCAGAACTAGCGGGAGGGCAAGTGAGACCCAGTACTTC. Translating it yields CATSRTSGRASETQYF.

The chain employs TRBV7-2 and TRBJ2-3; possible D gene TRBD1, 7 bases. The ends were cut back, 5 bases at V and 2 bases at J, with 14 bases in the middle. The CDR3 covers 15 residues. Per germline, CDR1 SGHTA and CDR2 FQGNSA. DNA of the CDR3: TGTGCCAGCAGCCCAGGGGGACTCTACACAGATACGCAGTATTTT. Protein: CASSPGGLYTDTQYF.

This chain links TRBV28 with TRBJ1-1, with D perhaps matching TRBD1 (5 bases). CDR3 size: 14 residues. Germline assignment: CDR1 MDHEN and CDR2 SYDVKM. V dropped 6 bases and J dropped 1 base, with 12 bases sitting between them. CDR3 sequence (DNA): TGTGCCAGCAGATGGCCAGGGACGAACACTGAAGCTTTCTTT. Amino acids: CASRWPGTNTEAFF.

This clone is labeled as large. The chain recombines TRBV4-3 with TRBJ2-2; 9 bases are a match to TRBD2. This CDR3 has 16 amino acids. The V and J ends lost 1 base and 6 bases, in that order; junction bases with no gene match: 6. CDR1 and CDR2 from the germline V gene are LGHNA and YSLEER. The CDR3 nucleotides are TGCGCCAGCAGCCAAGGGCTAGCGGGACCATCCGGGGAGCTGTTTTTT. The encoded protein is CASSQGLAGPSGELFF.

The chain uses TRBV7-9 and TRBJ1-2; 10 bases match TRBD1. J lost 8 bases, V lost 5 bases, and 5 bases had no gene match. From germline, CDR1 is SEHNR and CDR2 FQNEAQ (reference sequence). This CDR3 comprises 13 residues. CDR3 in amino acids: CASSRDRGDGYTF. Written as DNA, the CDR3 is TGTGCCAGCAGCCGGGACAGGGGAGACGGCTACACCTTC. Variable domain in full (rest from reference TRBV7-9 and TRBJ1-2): DTGVSQNPRHKITKRGQNVTFRCDPISEHNRLYWYRQTLGQGPEFLTYFQNEAQLEKSRLLSDRFSAERPKGSFSTLEIQRTEQGDSAMYLCASSRDRGDGYTFGSGTRLTVV.

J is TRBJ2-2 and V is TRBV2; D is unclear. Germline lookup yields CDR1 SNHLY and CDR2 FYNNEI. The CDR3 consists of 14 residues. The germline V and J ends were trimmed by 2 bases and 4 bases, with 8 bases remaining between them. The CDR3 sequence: CASSEISATGELFF. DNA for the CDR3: TGTGCCAGCAGTGAAATCTCAGCCACCGGGGAGCTGTTTTTT.

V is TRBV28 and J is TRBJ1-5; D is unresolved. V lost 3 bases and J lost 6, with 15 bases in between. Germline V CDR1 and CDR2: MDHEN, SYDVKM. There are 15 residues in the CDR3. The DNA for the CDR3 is TGTGCCAGCAGTTTGTTATCCGGGTTGGGTCAGCCCCAGCATTTT. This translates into CASSLLSGLGQPQHF.

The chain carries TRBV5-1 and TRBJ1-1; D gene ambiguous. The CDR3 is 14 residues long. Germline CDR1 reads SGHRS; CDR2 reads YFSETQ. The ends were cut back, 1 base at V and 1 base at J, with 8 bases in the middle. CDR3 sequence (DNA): TGCGCCAGCAGCTTGTTACAGACGAACACTGAAGCTTTCTTT. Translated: CASSLLQTNTEAFF.

The CDR3 DNA reads as TGTGCCTGGAGCCGGGACAGGCGATTCTTAAGTGATCAGCCCCAGCATTTT. Its protein is CAWSRDRRFLSDQPQHF. The V gene is TRBV30, the J gene TRBJ1-5; the match to TRBD1 covers 8 bases. The germline gives CDR1 GTSNPN, CDR2 SVGIG (reference sequence). J lost 5 bases, V lost 3 bases, and 15 bases had no gene match. This CDR3 comprises 17 residues.

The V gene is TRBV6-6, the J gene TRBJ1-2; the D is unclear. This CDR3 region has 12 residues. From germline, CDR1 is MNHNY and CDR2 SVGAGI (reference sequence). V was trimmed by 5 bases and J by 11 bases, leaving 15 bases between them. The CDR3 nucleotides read TGTGCCAGCAGTCCCCCCCGGGAAGCTTACACCTTC. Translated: CASSPPREAYTF.

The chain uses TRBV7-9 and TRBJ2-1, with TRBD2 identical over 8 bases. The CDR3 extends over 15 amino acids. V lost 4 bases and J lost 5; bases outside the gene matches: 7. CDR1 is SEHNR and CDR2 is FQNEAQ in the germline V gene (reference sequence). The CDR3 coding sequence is TGTGCCAGCAGCTCCCGGGGGGGGATCAACAATGAGCAGTTCTTC. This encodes CASSSRGGINNEQFF.

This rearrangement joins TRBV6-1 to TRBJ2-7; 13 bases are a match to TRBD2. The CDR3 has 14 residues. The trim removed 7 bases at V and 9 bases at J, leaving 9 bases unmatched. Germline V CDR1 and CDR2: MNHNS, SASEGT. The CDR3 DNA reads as TGTGCCAGCATCGGGGGGACTAGCGGGAAGGCGCAGTACTTC. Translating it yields CASIGGTSGKAQYF.

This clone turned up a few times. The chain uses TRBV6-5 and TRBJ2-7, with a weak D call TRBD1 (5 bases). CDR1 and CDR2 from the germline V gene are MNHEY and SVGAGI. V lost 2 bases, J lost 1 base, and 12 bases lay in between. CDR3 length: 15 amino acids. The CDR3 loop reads CASSYAMGQSYEQYF. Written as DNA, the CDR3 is TGTGCCAGCAGTTACGCGATGGGGCAGTCCTACGAGCAGTACTTC.

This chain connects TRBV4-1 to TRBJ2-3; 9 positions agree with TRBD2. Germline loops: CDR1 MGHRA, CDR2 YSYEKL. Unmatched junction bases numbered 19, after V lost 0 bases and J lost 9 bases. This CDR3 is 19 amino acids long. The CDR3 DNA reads TGCGCCAGCAGCCAAGATTGGGGTAGCGGGGGCGAGCCGAGTGGAACGCAGTATTTT. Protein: CASSQDWGSGGEPSGTQYF.

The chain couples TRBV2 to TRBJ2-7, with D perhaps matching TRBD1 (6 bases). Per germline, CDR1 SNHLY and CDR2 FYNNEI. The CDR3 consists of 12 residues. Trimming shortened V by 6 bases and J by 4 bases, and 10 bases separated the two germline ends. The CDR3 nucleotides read TGTGCCAGCAGCAACACAGGGTACGAGCAGTACTTC. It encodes CASSNTGYEQYF. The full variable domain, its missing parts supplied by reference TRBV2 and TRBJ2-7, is EPEVTQTPSHQVTQMGQEVILRCVPISNHLYFYWYRQILGQKVEFLVSFYNNEISEKSEIFDDQFSVERPDGSNFTLKIRSTKLEDSAMYFCASSNTGYEQYFGPGTRLTVT.

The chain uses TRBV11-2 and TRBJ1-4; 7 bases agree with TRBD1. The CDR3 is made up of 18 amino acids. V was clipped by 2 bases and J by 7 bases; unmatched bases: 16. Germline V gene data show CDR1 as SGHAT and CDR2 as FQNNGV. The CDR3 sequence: CASSLSLTRGLSSEKLFF. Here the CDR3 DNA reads TGTGCCAGCAGCTTATCGCTAACTAGGGGGCTTAGTAGTGAAAAACTGTTTTTT.